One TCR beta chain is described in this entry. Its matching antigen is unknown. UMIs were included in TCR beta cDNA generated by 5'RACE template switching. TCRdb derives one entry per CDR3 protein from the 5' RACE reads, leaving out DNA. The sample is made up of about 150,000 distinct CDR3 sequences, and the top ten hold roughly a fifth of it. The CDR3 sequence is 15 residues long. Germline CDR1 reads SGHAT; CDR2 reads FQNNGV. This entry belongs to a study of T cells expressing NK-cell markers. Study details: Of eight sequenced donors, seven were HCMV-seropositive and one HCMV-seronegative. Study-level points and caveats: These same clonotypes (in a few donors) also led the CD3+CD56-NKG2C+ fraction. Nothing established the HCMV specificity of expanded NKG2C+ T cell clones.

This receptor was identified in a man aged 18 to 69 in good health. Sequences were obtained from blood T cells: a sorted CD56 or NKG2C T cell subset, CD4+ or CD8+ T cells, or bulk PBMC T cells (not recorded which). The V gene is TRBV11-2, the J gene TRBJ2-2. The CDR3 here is CASSLASRNTGELFF.